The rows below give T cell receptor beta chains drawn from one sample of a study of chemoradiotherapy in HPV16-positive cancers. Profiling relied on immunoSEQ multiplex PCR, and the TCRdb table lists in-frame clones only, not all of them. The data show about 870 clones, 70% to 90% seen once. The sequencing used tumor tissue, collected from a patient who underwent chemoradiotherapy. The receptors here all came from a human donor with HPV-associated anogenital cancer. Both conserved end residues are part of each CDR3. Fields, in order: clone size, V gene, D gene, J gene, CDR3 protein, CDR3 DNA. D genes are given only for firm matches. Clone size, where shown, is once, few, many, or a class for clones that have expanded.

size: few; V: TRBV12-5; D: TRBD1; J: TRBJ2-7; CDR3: CASGIITGGLYEQYF; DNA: TGTGCTAGTGGTATTATCACAGGGGGCCTTTACGAGCAGTACTTC
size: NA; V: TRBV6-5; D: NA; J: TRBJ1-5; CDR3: CASSLALDQPQHF; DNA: TGTGCCAGCAGTCTTGCACTTGATCAGCCCCAGCATTTT
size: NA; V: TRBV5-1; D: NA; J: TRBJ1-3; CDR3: CASSLRGLSGNTIYF; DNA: TGCGCCAGCAGCTTACGGGGGCTCTCTGGAAACACCATATATTTT
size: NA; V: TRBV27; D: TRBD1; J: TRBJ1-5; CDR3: CASSWDRGQPQHF; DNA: TGTGCCAGCAGTTGGGACAGGGGCCAGCCCCAGCATTTT
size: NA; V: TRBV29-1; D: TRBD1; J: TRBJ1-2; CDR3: CSVEQTGESGYTF; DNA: TGCAGCGTGGAACAAACAGGGGAGAGTGGCTACACCTTC
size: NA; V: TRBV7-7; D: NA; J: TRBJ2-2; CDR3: CASSFWGAGNTGELFF; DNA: TGTGCCAGCAGCTTTTGGGGGGCAGGGAACACCGGGGAGCTGTTTTTT
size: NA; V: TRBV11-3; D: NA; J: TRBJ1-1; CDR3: CASSLGSLTEAFF; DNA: TGTGCCAGCAGCTTAGGCAGCCTCACTGAAGCTTTCTTT
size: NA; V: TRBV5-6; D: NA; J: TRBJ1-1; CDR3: CASSLDSWGTEAFF; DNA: TGTGCCAGCAGCTTAGACAGCTGGGGGACTGAAGCTTTCTTT
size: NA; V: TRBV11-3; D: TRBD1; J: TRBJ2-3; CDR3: CASSLQGQGGGTDTQYF; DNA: TGTGCCAGCAGCTTACAAGGACAGGGGGGAGGCACAGATACGCAGTATTTT
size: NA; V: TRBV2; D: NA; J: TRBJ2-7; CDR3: CASGWVVGPEQYF; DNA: TGTGCCAGCGGGTGGGTGGTGGGCCCCGAGCAGTACTTC
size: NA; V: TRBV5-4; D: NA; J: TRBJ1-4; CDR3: CASSVGSGTNEKLFF; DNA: TGTGCCAGCAGCGTGGGGTCCGGGACTAATGAAAAACTGTTTTTT
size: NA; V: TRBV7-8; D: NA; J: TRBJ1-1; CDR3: CASSLGARNTEAFF; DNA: TGTGCCAGCAGCTTAGGTGCCAGAAACACTGAAGCTTTCTTT
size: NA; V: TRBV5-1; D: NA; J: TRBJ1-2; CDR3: CASSPEVAGDYGYTF; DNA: TGCGCCAGCAGCCCTGAGGTAGCGGGGGACTATGGCTACACCTTC
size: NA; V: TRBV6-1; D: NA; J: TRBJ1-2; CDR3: CASSEVVPKVDGYTF; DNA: TGTGCCAGCAGTGAAGTGGTCCCCAAGGTGGATGGCTACACCTTC
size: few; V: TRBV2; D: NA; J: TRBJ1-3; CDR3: CASILGYGTQLENTIYF; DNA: TGTGCCAGCATCCTGGGATATGGGACGCAGCTGGAAAACACCATATATTTT
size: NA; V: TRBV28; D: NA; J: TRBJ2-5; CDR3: CASSLFDGKETQYF; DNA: TGTGCCAGCAGTTTATTCGACGGAAAAGAGACCCAGTACTTC
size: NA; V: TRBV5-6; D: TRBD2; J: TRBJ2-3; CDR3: CASSKRSGERTDTQYF; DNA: TGTGCCAGCAGCAAACGAAGCGGGGAACGCACAGATACGCAGTATTTT
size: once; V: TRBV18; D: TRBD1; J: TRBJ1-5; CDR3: CASSPPGQGQPQHF; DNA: TGTGCCAGCTCACCACCGGGACAGGGACAGCCCCAGCATTTT
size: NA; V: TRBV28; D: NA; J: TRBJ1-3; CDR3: CASSFSGSGNTIYF; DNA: TGTGCCAGCAGTTTCTCGGGCTCTGGAAACACCATATATTTT
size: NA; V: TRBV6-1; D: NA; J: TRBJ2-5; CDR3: CASRLQGETQYF; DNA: TGTGCCAGCAGATTACAGGGAGAGACCCAGTACTTC